The TCR beta chain under discussion was sequenced for a study of shared clonotypes between healthy human individuals. Notes on the study in general: Several donors held about 5% of naive CD4 clonotypes in common. The researchers took only blood, and tissue repertoires probably look different.

All donors were healthy HIV-negative adults lacking recent acute infections or vaccinations. Comment on this clone: The antigen is undetermined.

The ends were cut back, 5 bases at V and 1 base at J, with 17 bases in the middle. This CDR3 is built from 16 residues. Germline CDR1 is MDHEN and CDR2 is SYDVKM. Genomic DNA from each subset was divided evenly over several immunoSEQ plates. TCRdb's copy holds only in-frame clones and misses some; the assay was immunoSEQ multiplex PCR. The sample has 740,000 or so clones; around 73% are singletons. The source is a woman aged 25 to 39 in good health. What was sequenced was memory CD4+ T cells sorted from blood. Subset noted: CD45RA-negative fraction. The chain employs TRBV28 and TRBJ2-5; the D call may be TRBD1 or TRBD2 (5 bases each). CDR3 coding DNA: TGTGCCAGCAGTGGGACGGGCCCAGGGTTCCAAGAGACCCAGTACTTC. This encodes CASSGTGPGFQETQYF. Based on the CDR3 plus reference TRBV28 and TRBJ2-5, the full variable domain is DVKVTQSSRYLVKRTGEKVFLECVQDMDHENMFWYRQDPGLGLRLIYFSYDVKMKEKGDIPEGYSVSREKKERFSLILESASTNQTSMYLCASSGTGPGFQETQYFGPGTRLLVL.